This TCR beta chain was recorded in a study of cytomegalovirus exposure and HLA in healthy donors. Findings and limits, study-wide: Analysis performed later found approximately 17,000 TCR beta sequences associated with HLA alleles at 0.05 false discovery rate.

Germline V gene lookup returns CDR1 SGHRS and CDR2 YFSETQ. The CDR3 is 13 amino acids. V shed 5 bases and J shed 2 bases, with 10 bases lying between them. As concerns this clone: Its antigen remains unknown.

Primers included in the PCR were 60 Vbeta and 13 Jbeta primers. Generated by immunoSEQ multiplex PCR, the TCRdb table keeps only in-frame clones and is missing some. The sample gives a few hundred thousand clones, around 85% of which show up once; about 0.22% is in the top ten. Specimen: PBMCs. The clonotype was recovered from a girl aged 2 to 9 in good health and CMV-seronegative. This chain uses TRBV5-1 with TRBJ1-1; the D gene is possibly TRBD1 (5 bases). The CDR3 nucleotides read TGCGCCAGCAGAGGGGTAGGAAACACTGAAGCTTTCTTT. This codes for CASRGVGNTEAFF.